These T cell receptor beta chains were read from a single sample in a study of shared clonotypes between healthy human individuals. Sequencing used immunoSEQ multiplex PCR; TCRdb keeps in-frame clones, though not all of them. This sample carries about 1.5 million clones, 95% to 99% of them seen once, and the ten largest clones take about 0.4%. The sequenced sample was naive CD4+ T cells sorted from blood. These TCRs come from a man aged 30 to 39 in good health. CDR3s include the opening cysteine and the closing phenylalanine or tryptophan. Each record gives: CDR3 length, V gene, clone size, D gene, J gene, CDR3 DNA, CDR3 protein. D genes are given only for firm matches. The size entry is marked missing in some rows and otherwise reads once, few, many or a size class.

len: 17; v_gene: TRBV7-9; abundance: -; d_gene: -; j_gene: TRBJ2-3; CDR3nt: TGTGCCAGCAGCTTAGCGTCCGGGGTTGTACGGACAGATACGCAGTATTTT; CDR3aa: CASSLASGVVRTDTQYF
len: 15; v_gene: TRBV15; abundance: -; d_gene: TRBD1; j_gene: TRBJ2-7; CDR3nt: TGTGCCACCAGCAGACCCCGGGACAGGGGGAATGAGCAGTACTTC; CDR3aa: CATSRPRDRGNEQYF
len: 14; v_gene: TRBV19; abundance: -; d_gene: -; j_gene: TRBJ1-2; CDR3nt: TGTGCCAGTATAGGACAGTATGCTAACTATGGCTACACCTTC; CDR3aa: CASIGQYANYGYTF
len: 16; v_gene: TRBV28; abundance: -; d_gene: TRBD2; j_gene: TRBJ2-1; CDR3nt: TGTGCCAGCAGGGGGGGAGGGACTAGCGGGAGGGCTGAGCAGTTCTTC; CDR3aa: CASRGGGTSGRAEQFF
len: 12; v_gene: TRBV14; abundance: -; d_gene: -; j_gene: TRBJ2-7; CDR3nt: TGTGCCAGCAGCCAAGGGCTCACCGAGCAGTACTTC; CDR3aa: CASSQGLTEQYF
len: 18; v_gene: TRBV5-1; abundance: once; d_gene: TRBD2; j_gene: TRBJ2-7; CDR3nt: TGCGCCAGCAGCGCCCCCGGATGGACTAGCGGGAGCAGGGTCGAGCAGTACTTC; CDR3aa: CASSAPGWTSGSRVEQYF
len: 16; v_gene: TRBV28; abundance: once; d_gene: TRBD2; j_gene: TRBJ2-1; CDR3nt: TGTGCCAGCAGTAGCCCGGTGCCTAGCGGGAAGAATGAGCAGTTCTTC; CDR3aa: CASSSPVPSGKNEQFF
len: 16; v_gene: TRBV5-1; abundance: once; d_gene: TRBD2; j_gene: TRBJ2-7; CDR3nt: TGCGCCAGCAGCCCGGGACTAGCGGACATCATCTACGAGCAGTACTTC; CDR3aa: CASSPGLADIIYEQYF
len: 17; v_gene: TRBV28; abundance: -; d_gene: -; j_gene: TRBJ1-5; CDR3nt: TGTGCCAGCAGACCCCTTGGAGGGGGGATGAGCAATCAGCCCCAGCATTTT; CDR3aa: CASRPLGGGMSNQPQHF
len: 17; v_gene: TRBV18; abundance: once; d_gene: TRBD1; j_gene: TRBJ1-5; CDR3nt: TGTGCCAGCTCACACAAGACAGGGATAAAAGGCAATCAGCCCCAGCATTTT; CDR3aa: CASSHKTGIKGNQPQHF